Listed below are T cell receptor beta chains from one sample, sequenced in a study of shared clonotypes between healthy human individuals. Assay: immunoSEQ multiplex PCR; the TCRdb copy retains only in-frame clones and omits some. Here the sample spans just over 2,000,000 clones, 90% to 95% being singletons. Sequencing used naive CD4+ T cells sorted from blood. These receptors were taken from a man aged 18 to 29 in good health. CDR3s include the opening cysteine and the closing phenylalanine or tryptophan. D genes are given only for firm matches. Not all rows give a size; the values are once, few, many and, for expanded clones, a class.

>TRBJ2-2|TRBV28|.|.
CASRDPDAGELFF
TGTGCCAGCAGGGACCCGGACGCCGGGGAGCTGTTTTTT
>TRBJ2-7|TRBV30|.|.
CAWSDYGVAYEQYF
TGTGCCTGGAGTGACTACGGGGTAGCCTACGAGCAGTACTTC
>TRBJ1-1|TRBV2|.|.
CASSGIKNTEAFF
TGTGCCAGCAGTGGAATAAAGAACACTGAAGCTTTCTTT
>TRBJ1-3|TRBV29-1|.|.
CSVDWGNTIYF
TGCAGCGTTGACTGGGGAAACACCATATATTTT
>TRBJ1-1|TRBV6-5|.|.
CASSYSGLNTEAFF
TGTGCCAGCAGTTACTCAGGATTGAACACTGAAGCTTTCTTT
>TRBJ1-2|TRBV10-2|.|.
CASSESSPLYGYTF
TGCGCCAGCAGTGAGTCGTCTCCGCTCTATGGCTACACCTTC
>TRBJ2-1|TRBV5-1|.|once
CASSLGTANNEQFF
TGCGCCAGCAGCCTCGGGACTGCCAACAATGAGCAGTTCTTC
>TRBJ2-2|TRBV27|TRBD2|.
CASSFLRSGRTGELFF
TGTGCCAGCAGTTTTCTTAGGTCCGGGAGGACCGGGGAGCTGTTTTTT
>TRBJ2-5|TRBV7-9|.|.
CASSLGVQVFGTQYF
TGTGCCAGCAGCTTAGGAGTCCAGGTTTTTGGGACCCAGTACTTC
>TRBJ2-1|TRBV5-1|TRBD2|.
CASSSGLAGSNEQFF
TGCGCCAGCAGCTCAGGACTAGCGGGGAGCAATGAGCAGTTCTTC
>TRBJ1-5|TRBV6-1|.|few
CASSDRDVSNQPQHF
TGTGCCAGCAGCGATAGGGACGTTAGCAATCAGCCCCAGCATTTT
>TRBJ2-2|TRBV6-1|.|.
CASSGPRPNTGELFF
TGTGCCAGCAGTGGCCCTCGGCCGAACACCGGGGAGCTGTTTTTT
>TRBJ2-2|TRBV5-1|.|.
CASSLAEGAPIGELFF
TGCGCCAGCAGCTTGGCGGAGGGGGCCCCCATTGGGGAGCTGTTTTTT
>TRBJ2-6|TRBV28|.|.
CASRTRQGGSGANVLTF
TGTGCCAGCAGGACCCGACAGGGAGGCTCTGGGGCCAACGTCCTGACTTTC
>TRBJ2-1|TRBV9|.|.
CASSVGQGPYNEQFF
TGTGCCAGCAGCGTAGGGCAGGGTCCCTACAATGAGCAGTTCTTC
>TRBJ1-2|TRBV5-6|.|.
CASSLGHVYGYTF
TGTGCCAGCAGCTTGGGACACGTCTATGGCTACACCTTC
>TRBJ2-7|TRBV5-1|TRBD2|.
CASSLGPSGRVYEQYF
TGCGCCAGCAGCTTGGGCCCTAGCGGGAGGGTCTACGAGCAGTACTTC
>TRBJ1-1|TRBV11-2|TRBD1|.
CASSLVGQGEAFF
TGTGCCAGCAGCTTGGTGGGACAGGGGGAAGCTTTCTTT
>TRBJ2-3|TRBV10-3|.|.
CAISEGLKSTDTQYF
TGTGCCATCAGTGAAGGTCTCAAGAGCACAGATACGCAGTATTTT
>TRBJ1-5|TRBV19|.|.
CASAGPGQPQHF
TGTGCCAGCGCTGGACCCGGGCAGCCCCAGCATTTT
>TRBJ2-5|TRBV9|.|.
CASSVVGGTTGETQYF
TGTGCCAGCAGCGTAGTCGGGGGCACCACAGGGGAGACCCAGTACTTC
>TRBJ2-7|TRBV7-2|TRBD2|.
CASSFTSGFYEQYF
TGTGCCAGCAGCTTTACTAGCGGCTTCTACGAGCAGTACTTC
>TRBJ1-5|TRBV7-2|.|.
CASSFGQHNQPQHF
TGTGCCAGCAGCTTCGGACAGCATAATCAGCCCCAGCATTTT
>TRBJ2-7|TRBV18|TRBD2|.
CASSPPVSGGLYEQYF
TGTGCCAGCTCACCACCGGTTAGCGGGGGGCTCTACGAGCAGTACTTC
>TRBJ2-7|TRBV5-1|.|.
CASSLELEKNEQYF
TGCGCCAGCAGCTTGGAACTTGAGAAGAACGAGCAGTACTTC
>TRBJ2-3|TRBV28|TRBD2|.
CASSLAGGGTDTQYF
TGTGCCAGCAGTTTAGCTGGCGGGGGGACAGATACGCAGTATTTT
>TRBJ2-3|TRBV5-4|.|.
CASSLGRYTDTQYF
TGTGCCAGCAGCTTGGGGCGGTACACAGATACGCAGTATTTT
>TRBJ2-5|TRBV5-1|.|.
CASSLGVGETQYF
TGCGCCAGCAGCTTGGGGGTCGGGGAGACCCAGTACTTC
>TRBJ2-1|TRBV10-1|.|.
CASSSRDPKKNEQFF
TGCGCCAGCAGCAGCCGGGACCCTAAAAAAAATGAGCAGTTCTTC
>TRBJ2-2|TRBV6-5|TRBD2|.
CASSYTSGSGTGELFF
TGTGCCAGCAGTTATACTAGCGGGAGTGGCACCGGGGAGCTGTTTTTT
>TRBJ1-2|TRBV28|TRBD1|.
CASSLGGSGQNYGYTF
TGTGCCAGCAGTTTAGGGGGTTCGGGACAGAACTATGGCTACACCTTC
>TRBJ2-3|TRBV30|.|.
CAWSTVLTHTDTQYF
TGTGCCTGGAGTACAGTTTTAACGCACACAGATACGCAGTATTTT
>TRBJ2-2|TRBV2|TRBD2|.
CASTSSGPGELFF
TGTGCCAGCACTTCTAGCGGGCCCGGGGAGCTGTTTTTT
>TRBJ2-3|TRBV11-2|.|.
CASSPTGPKDTQYF
TGTGCCAGCAGCCCGACAGGTCCCAAAGATACGCAGTATTTT
>TRBJ1-3|TRBV11-2|.|.
CASSFTGWPGNTIYF
TGTGCCAGCAGCTTTACAGGGTGGCCTGGAAACACCATATATTTT
>TRBJ1-4|TRBV11-1|TRBD1|.
CASSAAGQSDEKLFF
TGTGCCAGCAGCGCCGCGGGACAGTCCGATGAAAAACTGTTTTTT
>TRBJ2-7|TRBV6-1|.|.
CASSFGGMGEQYF
TGTGCCAGCTCGTTTGGGGGCATGGGAGAGCAGTACTTC
>TRBJ1-2|TRBV7-2|.|once
CASAPGTTNYGYTF
TGTGCCAGCGCGCCCGGGACAACTAACTATGGCTACACCTTC
>TRBJ2-4|TRBV6-5|TRBD1|few
CASSRRDRATVIQYF
TGTGCCAGCAGCCGCCGGGACAGGGCAACGGTCATTCAGTACTTC
>TRBJ2-3|TRBV7-8|.|.
CASSLAPTYRDPDTQYF
TGTGCCAGCAGCTTAGCGCCCACCTACAGGGACCCAGATACGCAGTATTTT
>TRBJ1-2|TRBV5-6|TRBD1|.
CASNRRQGAVGYTF
TGTGCCAGCAACCGGAGGCAGGGGGCAGTTGGCTACACCTTC
>TRBJ1-1|TRBV6-5|.|.
CASSYSGVVNTEAFF
TGTGCCAGCAGTTACTCCGGCGTGGTGAACACTGAAGCTTTCTTT
>TRBJ1-4|TRBV9|TRBD1|.
CASSGRDRGNEKLFF
TGTGCCAGCAGCGGACGGGACAGGGGAAATGAAAAACTGTTTTTT